The sequence of this TCR beta chain was determined in a study of neurological immune-mediated disorders. TCRdb ran MiXCR on the 5' RACE reads and lists one entry per CDR3 protein. The table records roughly 66,000 distinct CDR3 sequences, roughly 4.4% of them present only once. This clonotype was seen at least ten times. J gave up 7 bases and V 6 bases, and 11 bases lay outside the gene matches. The CDR3 sequence is 13 residues long. The germline V gene has CDR1 DFQATT and CDR2 SNEGSKA (reference sequence). The rearrangement links TRBV20-1 to TRBJ2-7; 8 nucleotides align to TRBD1. The sample taken for sequencing was PBMCs. The sequence derives from a woman in her 70s with multiple sclerosis. CDR3 DNA: TGCAGTGCGGTGCCGGGACAGGTCGCGGAGCAGTACTTC. Residues: CSAVPGQVAEQYF.